A single sample gave rise to the 26 T cell receptor beta chains below, sequenced in a study of cytomegalovirus exposure and HLA in healthy donors (dated by TCRdb to about 2017). The library was built by means of the immunoSEQ multiplex PCR assay. For the multiplex PCR, a mixture combining 60 forward primers for TCR Vbeta segments and 13 reverse primers for TCR Jbeta segments was used. Not all clones reach the TCRdb copy of this immuneACCESS table, which keeps in-frame sequences only. Checked studies attribute under half of the gap to unresolved V genes and leave the rest unexplained. The table for this sample lists some 87,000 clones; less than 65% of them were counted only once. The top ten clonotypes cover 4.5% to 7% of the sample. Specimen: PBMCs. These receptors originate from a woman in her thirties in good health and CMV-seropositive.

This clone was seen a single time. The CDR3 bases are TGCGCCAGCAGCCAAGAATTTGGGGGGGCAAATGAGCAGTTCTTC. As protein: CASSQEFGGANEQFF. This chain uses TRBV4-3 with TRBJ2-1; D perhaps matches TRBD2 (7 bases). Trimming pared 0 bases from V and 7 bases from J, leaving 13 bases between. This CDR3 contains 15 residues. Germline loops: CDR1 LGHNA, CDR2 YSLEER.

The genes are TRBV5-1 and TRBJ2-7; 7 bases match TRBD2. The CDR3 is 14 residues long. The J segment lost 3 bases and the V segment lost 2 bases, leaving 5 bases of the junction unmatched. Germline assignment: CDR1 SGHRS and CDR2 YFSETQ. The chain's CDR3 is CASSFGTTVYEQYF. For the CDR3, the DNA is TGCGCCAGCAGCTTTGGGACTACAGTCTACGAGCAGTACTTC.

This chain connects TRBV7-2 to TRBJ2-2; D is ambiguous. Trimming took off 1 base at V and 0 bases at J, with 3 bases between the two ends. The V gene's germline CDR1 is SGHTA and CDR2 FQGNSA. The CDR3 length is 14 residues. The CDR3 loop reads CASSLGTNTGELFF. The CDR3 DNA reads TGTGCCAGCAGCTTAGGTACGAACACCGGGGAGCTGTTTTTT.

The V gene is TRBV30, the J gene TRBJ2-4, with TRBD2 matching 15 bases. The CDR3 runs 17 residues. Germline CDR1 reads GTSNPN; CDR2 reads SVGIG (reference sequence). The V gene end was trimmed by 5 bases and the J gene end by 6 bases; junction bases not matched to a gene: 11. The DNA of the CDR3 is TGTGCCTGGGGGACTAGCGGGGGGCTCGACCGGTTAAACATTCAGTACTTC. It encodes CAWGTSGGLDRLNIQYF. The full variable domain, with the rest looked up from reference TRBV30 and TRBJ2-4, is SQTIHQWPATLVQPVGSPLSLECTVEGTSNPNLYWYRQAAGRGLQLLFYSVGIGQISSEVPQNLSASRPQDRQFILSSKKLLLSDSGFYLCAWGTSGGLDRLNIQYFGAGTRLSVL.

J is TRBJ2-7 and V is TRBV7-2; tentatively, D is TRBD2 (6 bases). The germline V gene has CDR1 SGHTA and CDR2 FQGNSA. This CDR3 is built from 16 residues. Trimming cost V 2 bases and J 1 base, with 15 bases left between them. CDR3 region: CASSLTRLVTSYEQYF. CDR3 in DNA: TGTGCCAGCAGCTTAACCCGACTAGTCACATCCTACGAGCAGTACTTC.

This clone was counted once. The chain has TRBV7-3 and TRBJ2-2, with 8 bases aligning to TRBD1. Germline V gives CDR1 SGHTA, CDR2 FQGTGA. CDR3 length: 15 residues. Losses at the gene ends were 5 bases for V and 1 base for J; bases not matched to a gene: 3. Here the CDR3 reads CASSLGQGNTGELFF. In DNA, the CDR3 is TGTGCCAGCAGCCTCGGACAGGGGAACACCGGGGAGCTGTTTTTT. Variable domain in full (rest from reference TRBV7-3 and TRBJ2-2): GAGVSQTPSNKVTEKGKYVELRCDPISGHTALYWYRQSLGQGPEFLIYFQGTGAADDSGLPNDRFFAVRPEGSVSTLKIQRTERGDSAVYLCASSLGQGNTGELFFGEGSRLTVL.

This clone was detected once. The chain recombines TRBV27 with TRBJ2-5; TRBD2 agrees at 12 bases. In germline, CDR1 is MNHEY, CDR2 SMNVEV (reference sequence). This CDR3 is 15 amino acids long. V shed 6 bases and J 5 bases; nucleotides not matched to a gene: 7. In DNA, the CDR3 is TGTGCCAGCAGAAAGCTAGCGGGGGGGCCGGAGACCCAGTACTTC. Amino acids: CASRKLAGGPETQYF.

The chain links TRBV9 to TRBJ2-3; TRBD2 aligns across 8 bases. From germline, CDR1 is SGDLS and CDR2 YYNGEE. The CDR3 length is 16 residues. J was trimmed by 1 base and V by 4 bases; bases with no gene match: 8. The CDR3 DNA is TGTGCCAGCAGCACCACTAGCGGTGGGGGCACAGATACGCAGTATTTT. Translated, it gives CASSTTSGGGTDTQYF.

The V gene is TRBV27, the J gene TRBJ1-4, with D perhaps matching TRBD1 (5 bases). Trimming shortened V by 1 base and J by 3 bases, and 6 bases separated the two germline ends. CDR1 MNHEY and CDR2 SMNVEV come from the germline V gene (reference sequence). The CDR3 is 14 residues long. The CDR3 here is CASSLWGANEKLFF. The CDR3 region has the DNA TGTGCCAGCAGTTTATGGGGGGCTAATGAAAAACTGTTTTTT.

This clone was seen only once. The gene calls are TRBV2 and TRBJ1-2; 8 bases align to TRBD1. The CDR3 totals 14 residues. The J segment lost 0 bases and the V segment lost 8 bases, leaving 5 bases of the junction unmatched. CDR1 is SNHLY, CDR2 FYNNEI, per germline. The CDR3 reads CASRGQGTNYGYTF. The CDR3 bases are TGTGCCAGCCGCGGACAGGGAACTAACTATGGCTACACCTTC.

The rearrangement uses TRBV6-1 and TRBJ2-5; D possibly corresponds to TRBD1 (6 bases). The DNA end lines up better with TRBJ2-7; the J call may be wrong. Germline CDR1 and CDR2: MNHNS and SASEGT. The CDR3 runs to 14 residues. CDR3 in DNA: TGTGCCAGCAGCAGACCCGGGACACTTAACGAGCAGTACTTC. Its protein is CASSRPGTLNEQYF.

This clone has just a few counts. Other nucleotide sequences from this sample produce the same CDR3. In DNA form, the CDR3 reads TGTGCCATCAGCGCGGGGGGCTCCTACAATGAGCAGTTCTTC. It yields the protein CAISAGGSYNEQFF. The V and J genes are TRBV10-3 and TRBJ2-1, with 8 bases lining up with TRBD2. V shed 6 bases, J shed 0 bases, and the junction held 1 base outside the gene matches. The CDR3 consists of 14 residues. Germline V gene lookup returns CDR1 ENHRY and CDR2 SYGVKD.

This chain links TRBV5-1 with TRBJ2-3; D unresolved. The CDR3 has 15 amino acids. Trimming left V 4 bases short and J 1 base short, with 13 bases between. Germline V gene data show CDR1 as SGHRS and CDR2 as YFSETQ. The CDR3 here is CASSLQTVRTDTQYF. The CDR3 DNA follows: TGCGCCAGCAGCCTCCAGACTGTTCGCACAGATACGCAGTATTTT.

The chain uses TRBV18 and TRBJ2-3; no clear D. CDR1 and CDR2 (germline): KGHSH, LQKENI. Trimming took 4 bases from V and 2 from J, leaving 19 bases between them. The CDR3 is 17 residues long. This CDR3 is CASSLATTLISTDTQYF. The CDR3 region has the DNA TGTGCCAGCTCACTTGCGACAACCCTCATTTCCACAGATACGCAGTATTTT.

This chain uses TRBV7-3 with TRBJ2-2; tentatively, D is TRBD2 (5 bases). The ends were cut back, 2 bases at V and 2 bases at J, with 15 bases in the middle. This CDR3 spans 17 amino acids. CDR1 and CDR2 from the germline V gene are SGHTA and FQGTGA. CDR3 nucleotides: TGTGCCAGCAGCTTAGATCTCGGGAAGGCAAACACCGGGGAGCTGTTTTTT. It encodes CASSLDLGKANTGELFF. The whole variable domain, remainder taken from reference TRBV7-3 and TRBJ2-2, is GAGVSQTPSNKVTEKGKYVELRCDPISGHTALYWYRQSLGQGPEFLIYFQGTGAADDSGLPNDRFFAVRPEGSVSTLKIQRTERGDSAVYLCASSLDLGKANTGELFFGEGSRLTVL.

This rearrangement joins TRBV7-2 to TRBJ1-1; 9 bases line up with TRBD1. V shed 8 bases and J 2 bases; nucleotides not matched to a gene: 6. This CDR3 has 14 amino acids. Germline-derived CDR1 and CDR2 are SGHTA and FQGNSA. CDR3 in DNA: TGTGCCAGCGGCACGACAGGGGGAAACACTGAAGCTTTCTTT. Amino acids: CASGTTGGNTEAFF.

V gene TRBV19 combines with J gene TRBJ2-7; maybe TRBD2 (5 bases). Germline CDR1 is LNHDA and CDR2 is SQIVND (reference sequence). Trimming took off 0 bases at V and 2 bases at J, with 11 bases between the two ends. The CDR3 covers 15 residues. The DNA for the CDR3 is TGTGCCAGTAGTATAGATCTCGGAGGAACCTACGAGCAGTACTTC. Translation: CASSIDLGGTYEQYF. The full variable domain, with the rest looked up from reference TRBV19 and TRBJ2-7, is DGGITQSPKYLFRKEGQNVTLSCEQNLNHDAMYWYRQDPGQGLRLIYYSQIVNDFQKGDIAEGYSVSREKKESFPLTVTSAQKNPTAFYLCASSIDLGGTYEQYFGPGTRLTVT.

This clone appeared a few times. The rearrangement uses TRBV5-1 and TRBJ2-7; D is perhaps TRBD1 (5 bases). Trimming shortened V by 1 base and J by 4 bases, and 12 bases separated the two germline ends. Per germline, CDR1 SGHRS and CDR2 YFSETQ. This CDR3 has 14 residues. CDR3 in amino acids: CASSLRGAEYEQYF. The CDR3 nucleotides read TGCGCCAGCAGCTTGAGGGGCGCGGAGTACGAGCAGTACTTC.

The V call is TRBV5-1, the J call TRBJ2-1; 9 bases fit TRBD2. The CDR3 length is 17 residues. Germline V CDR1 and CDR2: SGHRS, YFSETQ. V lost 0 bases, J lost 5 bases, and 9 bases stayed unmatched. CDR3 coding DNA: TGCGCCAGCAGCTTGGGTACTTTGGCTAGCGGGGACAATGAGCAGTTCTTC. This sequence encodes CASSLGTLASGDNEQFF.

This clone occurred once. This sequence joins TRBV5-1 and TRBJ1-1, with D possibly matching TRBD1 (6 bases). The CDR3 sequence is 15 residues long. The ends were cut back, 4 bases at V and 0 bases at J, with 13 bases in the middle. Looked up from germline, CDR1 is SGHRS and CDR2 is YFSETQ. DNA of the CDR3: TGCGCCAGCAGCATGCTCACAGGGATGAACACTGAAGCTTTCTTT. Its protein product is CASSMLTGMNTEAFF.

The chain has TRBV5-1 and TRBJ1-5, with D possibly TRBD1 on 5 matching bases. The V and J ends lost 0 bases and 4 bases respectively, with 11 bases between them. This CDR3 is 15 amino acids long. The germline gives CDR1 SGHRS, CDR2 YFSETQ. The CDR3 DNA is TGCGCCAGCAGCTTGGACGACAGTAGGAATCAGCCCCAGCATTTT. Its protein is CASSLDDSRNQPQHF.

The chain links TRBV11-2 to TRBJ2-1, with 12 bases that match TRBD1. The V gene's germline CDR1 is SGHAT and CDR2 FQNNGV. The CDR3 contains 18 residues. V was clipped by 2 bases and J by 6 bases; unmatched bases: 11. The CDR3 region has the DNA TGTGCCAGCAGCTTAACCGGGGGGTGGGGACAGGGGGCCAATGAGCAGTTCTTC. Protein product: CASSLTGGWGQGANEQFF.

This clone came up once. CDR3 DNA sequence: TGTGCCAGCAGCGGCAGGACTAGCGGGGGGGCAGGGGAGACCCAGTACTTC. Its protein product is CASSGRTSGGAGETQYF. The rearrangement links TRBV9 to TRBJ2-5, with 15 bases identical to TRBD2. The J segment lost 5 bases and the V segment lost 3 bases, leaving 8 bases of the junction unmatched. This CDR3 region has 17 residues. CDR1 SGDLS and CDR2 YYNGEE come from the germline V gene.

Only one count was recorded for this clone. The gene calls are TRBV28 and TRBJ1-3; 7 positions agree with TRBD1. This CDR3 has 14 amino acids. J lost 4 bases, V lost 5 bases, and 5 bases had no gene match. The V gene's germline CDR1 is MDHEN and CDR2 SYDVKM. CDR3 sequence (DNA): TGTGCCAGCAGTGCTACAGGGGAGGGAAACACCATATATTTT. Its protein product is CASSATGEGNTIYF.

The chain employs TRBV6-5 and TRBJ1-2, with TRBD1 identical over 8 bases. In germline, CDR1 is MNHEY, CDR2 SVGAGI. The J segment lost 6 bases and the V segment lost 8 bases, leaving 11 bases of the junction unmatched. The CDR3 is 14 residues long. Written as DNA, the CDR3 is TGTGCCAGCGGATGGACAGGGAGTTCTAATGGCTACACCTTC. This sequence encodes CASGWTGSSNGYTF.

This clone was seen a single time. The genes are TRBV30 and TRBJ2-7; a weak D match, TRBD1 (5 bases). V lost 0 bases, J lost 6 bases, and 15 bases lay in between. The CDR3 consists of 14 residues. Germline CDR1 GTSNPN, CDR2 SVGIG (reference sequence). The CDR3 region has the DNA TGTGCCTGGAGTGTACGACAGCTTGGGGCCGAGCAGTACTTC. Translation: CAWSVRQLGAEQYF.